This T cell receptor (beta chain) comes out of a study of metastatic and nonmetastatic thyroid tumors. In the study overall: Repertoire data that came from the blood and tumor or nodule tissue of malignant and benign thyroid patients were compared.

Trimming removed 3 bases from V and 3 bases from J; junction bases left unmatched: 8. Germline lookup yields CDR1 LNHDA and CDR2 SQIVND (reference sequence). CDR3 length equals 16 residues. This clone appeared many times. MiXCR reprocessed the PCR reads for TCRdb. The sample records just over 30,000 clones, around 20% being singletons. Thyroid surgery took place with no prior treatment in any patient. Input material: blood. The receptor's source is a female donor with papillary thyroid cancer or a benign thyroid nodule (not recorded which). Some clones in this sample may be carry-over from other donors' samples. This chain uses TRBV19 with TRBJ2-3, with 8 positions matching TRBD1. The CDR3 DNA sequence: TGTGCCAGTAGTATCGGCAGGGGGCGTTGGACAGATACGCAGTATTTT. The encoded protein is CASSIGRGRWTDTQYF.